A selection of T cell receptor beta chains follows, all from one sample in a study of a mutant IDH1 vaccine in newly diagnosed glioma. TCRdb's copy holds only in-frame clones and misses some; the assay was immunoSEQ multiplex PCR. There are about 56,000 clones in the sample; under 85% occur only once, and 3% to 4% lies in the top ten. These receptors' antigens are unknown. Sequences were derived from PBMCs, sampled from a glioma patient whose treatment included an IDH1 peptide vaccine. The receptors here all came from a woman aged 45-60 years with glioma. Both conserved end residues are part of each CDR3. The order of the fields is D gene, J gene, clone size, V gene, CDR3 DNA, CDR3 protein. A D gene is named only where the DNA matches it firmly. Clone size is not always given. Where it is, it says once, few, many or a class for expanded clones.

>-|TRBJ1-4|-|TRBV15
TGTGCCACCAGCAGAGAGGGTCCAACTAATGAAAAACTGTTTTTT
CATSREGPTNEKLFF
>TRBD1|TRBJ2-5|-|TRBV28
TGTGCCAGCAGTCGGACAGGGCACGAGACCCAGTACTTC
CASSRTGHETQYF
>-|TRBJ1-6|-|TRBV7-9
TGTGCCAGCAGCTTACGCCCCAGTAATTCACCCCTCCACTTT
CASSLRPSNSPLHF
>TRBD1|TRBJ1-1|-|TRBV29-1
TGCAGCGTTGACGGCAGGGGGCGAGGGGCTTTCTTT
CSVDGRGRGAFF
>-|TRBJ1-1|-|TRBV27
TGTGCCAGCAGTTCCCCCGGGAGGCGGGCTTTCTTT
CASSSPGRRAFF
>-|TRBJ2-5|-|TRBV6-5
TGTGCCAGCAGTTACTCGTTGCAAGAGACCCAGTACTTC
CASSYSLQETQYF
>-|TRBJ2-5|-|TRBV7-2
TGTGCCAGCAGCCCGACTAGTGAGGAGACCCAGTACTTC
CASSPTSEETQYF
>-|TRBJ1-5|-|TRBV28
TGTGCCAGCAGTTTTAACAGGGTCCCCCAGCATTTT
CASSFNRVPQHF
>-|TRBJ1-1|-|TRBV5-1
TGCGCCAGCAGCCGAGACTTCGGGACGGCGAACACTGAAGCTTTCTTT
CASSRDFGTANTEAFF
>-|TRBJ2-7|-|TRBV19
TGTGCCAGTAGTAGGAAAGGGCTCGGTCTGTTCTACGAGCAGTACTTC
CASSRKGLGLFYEQYF
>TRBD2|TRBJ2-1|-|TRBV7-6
TGTGCCAGCAGCTCGGGAGGGGGCAATGAGCAGTTCTTC
CASSSGGGNEQFF
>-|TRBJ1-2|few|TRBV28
TGTGCCAGCAGTTTTGGAACCACCATAAATGGCTACACCTTC
CASSFGTTINGYTF
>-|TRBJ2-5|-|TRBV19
TGTGCCAGTAGTAGAGGGGGTACGGAGACCCAGTACTTC
CASSRGGTETQYF
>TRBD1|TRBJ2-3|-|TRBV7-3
TGTGCCAGCTCAGACAGGGGGGGGACAGATACGCAGTATTTT
CASSDRGGTDTQYF
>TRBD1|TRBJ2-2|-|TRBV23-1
TGCGCCAGCACCGGGACAGGGAACACCGGGGAGCTGTTTTTT
CASTGTGNTGELFF
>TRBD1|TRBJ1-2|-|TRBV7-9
TGTGCCAGCAGCAAGACAGGGGGCGCGTATGGCTACACCTTC
CASSKTGGAYGYTF
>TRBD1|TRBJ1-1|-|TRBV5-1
TGCGCCAGCAGCCCCGGACAGGGCCAAGCTTTCTTT
CASSPGQGQAFF
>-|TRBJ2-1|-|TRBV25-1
TGTGCCAGCAGTGAAGGTAGCGGAAGAAACAATGAGCAGTTCTTC
CASSEGSGRNNEQFF
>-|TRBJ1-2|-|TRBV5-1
TGCGCCAGCAGCTTGGTGGGGGGCTATGGCTACACCTTC
CASSLVGGYGYTF
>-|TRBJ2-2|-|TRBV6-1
TGTGCCTCCTACGCCGGGGAGCTGTTTTTT
CASYAGELFF
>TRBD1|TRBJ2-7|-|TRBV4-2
TGTGCCAGCAGCCAAGAAATATTGGTCGGACAGGACGAGCAGTACTTC
CASSQEILVGQDEQYF
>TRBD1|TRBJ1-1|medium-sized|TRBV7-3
TGTGCCAGCAGCTTAACGACAGGGGGAAACACTGAAGCTTTCTTT
CASSLTTGGNTEAFF
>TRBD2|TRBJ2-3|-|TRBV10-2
TGCGCCAGCAGTGAGGGACTAGCGGGGGGGAAAGGCACAGATACGCAGTATTTT
CASSEGLAGGKGTDTQYF
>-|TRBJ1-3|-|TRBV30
TGTGCCTGGAATACCATCAGGGGTCGGCCTGGAAACACCATATATTTT
CAWNTIRGRPGNTIYF
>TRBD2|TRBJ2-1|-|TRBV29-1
TGCAGCGTTGTTAGCGGGGGTCACAATGAGCAGTTCTTC
CSVVSGGHNEQFF
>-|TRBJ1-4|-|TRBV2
TGTGCCAGCAGTCCTCAAGGACGGAGGAATGAAAAACTGTTTTTT
CASSPQGRRNEKLFF
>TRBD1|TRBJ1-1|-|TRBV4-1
TGCGCCAGCAGCCCCCGGGGTGGTCAGGGGGATAGTATGTGGACTGAAGCTTTCTTT
CASSPRGGQGDSMWTEAFF
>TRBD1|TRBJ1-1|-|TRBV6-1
TGTGCCAGCAGCCGACAGGGTTGGGCTGAAGCTTTCTTT
CASSRQGWAEAFF
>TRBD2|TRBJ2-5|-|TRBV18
TGTGCCAGCTCACCAGGGAGGGAAGAGACCCAGTACTTC
CASSPGREETQYF
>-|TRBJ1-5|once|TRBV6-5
TGTGCCAGCAGTCAGCTAAATCAGCCCCAGCATTTT
CASSQLNQPQHF
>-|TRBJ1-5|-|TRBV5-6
TGTGCCAGCAGCTTCGCGGGGGGCGGCAATCAGCCCCAGCATTTT
CASSFAGGGNQPQHF
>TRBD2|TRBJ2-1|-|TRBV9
TGTGCCAGCAGCGGGGAGACCCTACTAGCGGGGGGCCCGCAGTTCTTC
CASSGETLLAGGPQFF
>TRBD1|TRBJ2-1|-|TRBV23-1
TGCGCCAGCAGTCAAAACGGGACAGGGGTTTCGGACCGTAACAATGAGCAGTTCTTC
CASSQNGTGVSDRNNEQFF
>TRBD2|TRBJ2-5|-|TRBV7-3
TGTGCCAGCAGCCGCGGGGGAGGAGAGACCCAGTACTTC
CASSRGGGETQYF
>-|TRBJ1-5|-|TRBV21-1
TGTGCCAGCAGCAGTGGGGGAAATCAGCCCCAGCATTTT
CASSSGGNQPQHF
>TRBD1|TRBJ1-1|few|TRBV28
TGTGCCAGCGGGACCGGACAGGACACTGAAGCTTTCTTT
CASGTGQDTEAFF
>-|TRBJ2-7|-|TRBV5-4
TGTGCCAGCAGCCTGGACAGGGAGGGCCACGAGCAGTACTTC
CASSLDREGHEQYF
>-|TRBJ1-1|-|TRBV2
TGTGCCAGCAGTCTCTCCCCTGTGACTGAAGCTTTCTTT
CASSLSPVTEAFF
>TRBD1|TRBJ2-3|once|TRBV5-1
TGCGCCAGCAGCTTTGGAAGGGGGCGCACAGATACGCAGTATTTT
CASSFGRGRTDTQYF
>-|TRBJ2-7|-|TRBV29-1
TGCAGCGTGGGCGGGCAGCTCTACGAGCAGTACTTC
CSVGGQLYEQYF
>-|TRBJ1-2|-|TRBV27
TGCGGCTGGACAGTGATAGCTAACTATGGCTACACCTTC
CGWTVIANYGYTF
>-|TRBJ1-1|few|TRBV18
TGTGCCAGCTCACCTAGGACAGACAACACTGAAGCTTTCTTT
CASSPRTDNTEAFF
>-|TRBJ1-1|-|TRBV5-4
TGTGCCAGCAGCTTGTCCCCCGGTGAACAAGTTGAAGCTTTCTTT
CASSLSPGEQVEAFF
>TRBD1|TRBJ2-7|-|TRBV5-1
TGCGCCAGCAGCACCGGGACAGGGTCGTTCGAGCAGTACTTC
CASSTGTGSFEQYF
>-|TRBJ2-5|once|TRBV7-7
TGTGCTAGCAGCTCCTCAAGGGTGGAGACCCAGTACTTC
CASSSSRVETQYF
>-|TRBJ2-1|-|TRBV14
TGTGCCAGCAGCCAAATGAGGGGCACCTCCTACAATGAGCAGTTCTTC
CASSQMRGTSYNEQFF
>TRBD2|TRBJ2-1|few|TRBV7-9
TGTGCCAGCAGCTCCCGAGCGGGGTACAATGAGCAGTTCTTC
CASSSRAGYNEQFF
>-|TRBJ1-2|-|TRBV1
TGCACCAGCAGCCAAGAAGGGCCGAGGGGTGGCTACACCTTC
CTSSQEGPRGGYTF
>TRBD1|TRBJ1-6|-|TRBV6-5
TGTGCCAGCAGGACAGGGAAATATAATTCACCCCTCCACTTT
CASRTGKYNSPLHF
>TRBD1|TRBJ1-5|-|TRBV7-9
TGTGCCAGCAGCTCACAGGGGGGCAATCAGCCCCAGCATTTT
CASSSQGGNQPQHF
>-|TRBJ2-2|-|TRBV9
TGTGCCAGCAGCGTTCTAGTAACCGGGGAGCTGTTTTTT
CASSVLVTGELFF
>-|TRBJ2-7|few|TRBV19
TGTGCCAGTAGTAATAAGGGATCCTACGAGCAGTACTTC
CASSNKGSYEQYF
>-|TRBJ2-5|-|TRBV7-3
TGTGCCAGCAGCTTTGGCGGGAAAGAGACCCAGTACTTC
CASSFGGKETQYF
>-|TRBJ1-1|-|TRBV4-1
TGCGCCAGCAGCCCTCAAGGGGGGGGCGGCCCTGAAGCTTTCTTT
CASSPQGGGGPEAFF
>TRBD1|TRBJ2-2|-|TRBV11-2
TGTGCCAGCAGCTCCGGGACAGGGGCCACCGGGGAGCTGTTTTTT
CASSSGTGATGELFF
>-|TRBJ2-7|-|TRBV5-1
TGCGCCAGCAGCTCGATTAGCGGGACAGATTACTACGAGCAGTACTTC
CASSSISGTDYYEQYF
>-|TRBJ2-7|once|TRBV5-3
TGTGCCAGAAGCCCAGTTCCGGGCGAGCAGTACTTC
CARSPVPGEQYF
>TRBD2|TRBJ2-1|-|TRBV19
TGTGCCAGTAGTAAACTAGCGGGGGGCTCCTACAATGAGCAGTTCTTC
CASSKLAGGSYNEQFF